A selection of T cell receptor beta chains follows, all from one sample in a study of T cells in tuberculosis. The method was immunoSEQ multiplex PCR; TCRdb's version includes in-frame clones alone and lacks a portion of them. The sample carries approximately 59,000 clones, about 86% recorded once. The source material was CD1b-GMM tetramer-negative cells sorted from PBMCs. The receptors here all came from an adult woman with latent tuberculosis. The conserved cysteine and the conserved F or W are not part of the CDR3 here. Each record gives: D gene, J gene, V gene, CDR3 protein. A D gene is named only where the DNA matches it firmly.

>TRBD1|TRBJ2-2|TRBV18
ASSPQGVGTGELF
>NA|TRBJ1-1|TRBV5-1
ASKGGVNTEAF
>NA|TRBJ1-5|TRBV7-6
ASSLGAASNQPQH
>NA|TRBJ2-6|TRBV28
ASIKQGANVLT
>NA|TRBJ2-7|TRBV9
ASSVEGMDEQY
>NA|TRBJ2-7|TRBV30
AWSVRGSEQY
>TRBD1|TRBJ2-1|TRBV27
ASTIGPGQGKNEQF
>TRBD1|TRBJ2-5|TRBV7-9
ASSLGGQGARETQY
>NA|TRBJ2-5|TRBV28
ASSWAVGTQY
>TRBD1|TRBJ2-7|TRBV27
ASRITGTGFTYEQY
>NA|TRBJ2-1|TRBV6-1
ASTGQGHNEQF
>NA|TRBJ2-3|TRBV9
ASSVAGGGTDTQY
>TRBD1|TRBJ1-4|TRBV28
ASRTGTTTNEKLF
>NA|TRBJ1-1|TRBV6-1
ASSEGQGRKTEAF
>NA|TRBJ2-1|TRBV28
ASSATSLRDEQF
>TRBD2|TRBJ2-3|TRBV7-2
ASSAGLAKDTQY
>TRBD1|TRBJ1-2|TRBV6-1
ASIPTGGADYGYT
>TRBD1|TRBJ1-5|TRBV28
ASSLQTGRNQPQH
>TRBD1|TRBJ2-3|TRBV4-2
ASSQEGQGGTDTQY
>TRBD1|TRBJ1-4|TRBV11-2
ASSLEGQVWEKLF
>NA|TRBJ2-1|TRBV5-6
ASSLGGSENEQF
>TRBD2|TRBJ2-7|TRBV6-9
ASSYLAGDYEQY
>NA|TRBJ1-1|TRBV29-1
SVGADGPEAF
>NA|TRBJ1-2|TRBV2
ASSDSRQGGGYT
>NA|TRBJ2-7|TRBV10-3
AISVQSHSYEQY
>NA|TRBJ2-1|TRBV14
ASSQASPNEQF
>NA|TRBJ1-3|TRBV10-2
ASSLRLEAGNTIY
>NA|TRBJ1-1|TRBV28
ASTPSAVIVPFQRSEAF
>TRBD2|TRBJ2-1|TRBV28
ASSSSFSSGPNNEQF
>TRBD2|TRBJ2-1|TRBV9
ASSALLAGGNEQF
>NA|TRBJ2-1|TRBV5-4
ASSLGQGTYNEQF
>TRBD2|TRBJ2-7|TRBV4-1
ASSRASGTSVYEQY
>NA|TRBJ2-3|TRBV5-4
ASYPGLAADTQY